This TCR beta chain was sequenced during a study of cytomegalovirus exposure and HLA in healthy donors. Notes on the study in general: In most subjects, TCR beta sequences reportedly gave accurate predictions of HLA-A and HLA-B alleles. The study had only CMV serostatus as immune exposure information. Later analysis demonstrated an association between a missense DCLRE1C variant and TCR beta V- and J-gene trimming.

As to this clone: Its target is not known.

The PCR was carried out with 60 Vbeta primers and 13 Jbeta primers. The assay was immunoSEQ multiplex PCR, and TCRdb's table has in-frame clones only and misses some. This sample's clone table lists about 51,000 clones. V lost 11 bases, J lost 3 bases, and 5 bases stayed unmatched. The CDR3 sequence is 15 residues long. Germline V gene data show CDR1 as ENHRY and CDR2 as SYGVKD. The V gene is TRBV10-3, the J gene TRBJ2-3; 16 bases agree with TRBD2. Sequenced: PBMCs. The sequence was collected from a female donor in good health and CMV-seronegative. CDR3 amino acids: CAVSGLAGGTDTQYF. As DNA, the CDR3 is TGTGCCGTATCGGGACTAGCGGGAGGGACAGATACGCAGTATTTT.